A single TCR beta chain is shown here with its context. This entry comes from a study of sequential checkpoint blockade in melanoma. Trimming at V came to 6 bases and at J to 6 bases, leaving 6 bases not matched to a gene. The CDR3 sequence is 14 residues long. Germline CDR1 LNHNV, CDR2 YYDKDF (reference sequence). Treatment noted: randomized to nivolumab then ipilimumab (arm A) or the reverse (arm B). Produced via immunoSEQ multiplex PCR; TCRdb's table is partial and in-frame only. This sample has some 5,800 clones, with nearly 90% found just once. The clonotype comes from a human donor with melanoma. The chain couples TRBV15 to TRBJ1-5, with 9 bases fitting TRBD1. The sequenced sample was CD8+ T cells sorted from blood (inferred from file names), obtained from a patient given nivolumab and ipilimumab in sequence. CDR3 nucleotides: TGTGCCACCAGAAAAACAGGGGGCGGTCAGCCCCAGCATTTT. This sequence encodes CATRKTGGGQPQHF.